This TCR beta chain was recovered during a study of shared clonotypes between healthy human individuals. At the level of the study: Donors consisted of two women and a few men between 18 and 49. Every donor yielded three CD4 naive, three CD4 memory, two CD8 naive and one CD8 memory plate.

As for this clone: Its antigen is not identified.

Clones were read by immunoSEQ multiplex PCR, and TCRdb kept only the in-frame ones, dropping some. There are 550,000 to 650,000 clones in the sample; about 95% occur only once, and roughly 0.12% lies in the top ten. The V gene's germline CDR1 is LNHDA and CDR2 SQIVND (reference sequence). The CDR3 has 15 amino acids. V trimming: 10 bases; J trimming: 5 bases; junction bases outside the gene matches: 15. Study results and caveats: Sequencing depth was predicted to influence how clonotypes are shared among donors.

Cells designated naive CD8 were CD45RO-negative and were positively selected for CCR7, with terminally differentiated effector memory CD45RA+ cells excluded. The study drew all its donors from Caucasian adults living in Nashville, Tennessee. The origin of this receptor is a woman aged 25 to 39 in good health. V gene TRBV19 combines with J gene TRBJ2-5, with 8 bases identical to TRBD2. Sequencing used naive CD8+ T cells sorted from blood. The CDR3 loop is CATRGKREFGETQYF. CDR3 in DNA: TGTGCCACCCGTGGGAAGCGGGAGTTTGGGGAGACCCAGTACTTC.